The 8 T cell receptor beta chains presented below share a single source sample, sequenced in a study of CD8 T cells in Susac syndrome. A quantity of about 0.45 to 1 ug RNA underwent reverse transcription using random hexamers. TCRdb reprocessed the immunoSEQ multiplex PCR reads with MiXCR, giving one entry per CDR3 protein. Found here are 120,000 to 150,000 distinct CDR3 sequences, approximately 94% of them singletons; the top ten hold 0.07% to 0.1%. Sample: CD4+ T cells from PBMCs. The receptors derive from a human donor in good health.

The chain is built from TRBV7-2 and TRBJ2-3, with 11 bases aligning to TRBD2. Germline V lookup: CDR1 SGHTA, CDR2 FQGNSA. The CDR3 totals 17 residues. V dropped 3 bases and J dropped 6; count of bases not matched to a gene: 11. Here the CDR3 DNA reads TGTGCCAGCAGCTTGGGACCGGGACTAGCGGTCCGGGATACGCAGTATTTT. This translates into CASSLGPGLAVRDTQYF. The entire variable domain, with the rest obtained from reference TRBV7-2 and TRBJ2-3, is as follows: GAGVSQSPSNKVTEKGKDVELRCDPISGHTALYWYRQSLGQGLEFLIYFQGNSAPDKSGLPSDRFSAERTGGSVSTLTIQRTQQEDSAVYLCASSLGPGLAVRDTQYFGPGTRLTVL.

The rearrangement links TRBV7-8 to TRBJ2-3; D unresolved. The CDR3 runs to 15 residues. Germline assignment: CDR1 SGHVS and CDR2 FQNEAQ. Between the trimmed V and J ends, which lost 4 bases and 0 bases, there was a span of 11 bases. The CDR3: CASSSTLLSTDTQYF. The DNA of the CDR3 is TGTGCCAGCAGCTCGACATTGCTGAGCACAGATACGCAGTATTTT.

CDR3: CASSLGTPNYGYTF. The CDR3 nucleotides are TGTGCCAGCAGTTTGGGGACACCAAACTATGGCTACACCTTC. The chain recombines TRBV12-3 or TRBV12-4 with TRBJ1-2; possibly TRBD1 for D (6 bases). This CDR3 contains 14 residues. Between the trimmed V and J ends, which lost 3 bases and 2 bases, there was a span of 10 bases.

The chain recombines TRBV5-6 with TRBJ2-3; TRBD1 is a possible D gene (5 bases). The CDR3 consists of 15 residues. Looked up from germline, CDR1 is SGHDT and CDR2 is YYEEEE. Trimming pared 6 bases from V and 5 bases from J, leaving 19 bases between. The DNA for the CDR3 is TGTGCCAGCATCCTTCGACCAGGGCGTAAAGATACGCAGTATTTT. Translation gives CASILRPGRKDTQYF. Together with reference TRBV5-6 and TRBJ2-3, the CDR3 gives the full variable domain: DAGVTQSPTHLIKTRGQQVTLRCSPKSGHDTVSWYQQALGQGPQFIFQYYEEEERQRGNFPDRFSGHQFPNYSSELNVNALLLGDSALYLCASILRPGRKDTQYFGPGTRLTVL.

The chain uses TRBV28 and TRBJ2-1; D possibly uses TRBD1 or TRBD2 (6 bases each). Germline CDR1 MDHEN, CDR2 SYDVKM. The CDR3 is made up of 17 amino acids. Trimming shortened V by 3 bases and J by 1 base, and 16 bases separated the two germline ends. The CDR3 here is CASSFIGAGQSYNEQFF. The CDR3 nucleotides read TGTGCCAGCAGTTTCATTGGCGCGGGACAATCCTACAATGAGCAGTTCTTC.

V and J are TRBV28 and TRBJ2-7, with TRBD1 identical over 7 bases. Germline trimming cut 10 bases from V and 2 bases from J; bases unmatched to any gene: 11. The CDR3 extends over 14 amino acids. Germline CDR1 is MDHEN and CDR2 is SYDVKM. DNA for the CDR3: TGTGCCATGAGCCCGGGACAGAAGACCTACGAGCAGTACTTC. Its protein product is CAMSPGQKTYEQYF.

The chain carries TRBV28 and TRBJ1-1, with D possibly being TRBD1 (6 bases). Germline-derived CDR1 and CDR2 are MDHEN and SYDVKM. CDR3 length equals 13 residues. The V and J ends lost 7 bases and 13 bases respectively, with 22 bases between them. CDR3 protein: CASTPEQGGFGFF. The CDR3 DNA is TGTGCCAGCACCCCGGAACAGGGAGGGTTTGGTTTCTTT. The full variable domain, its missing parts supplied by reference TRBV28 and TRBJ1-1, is DVKVTQSSRYLVKRTGEKVFLECVQDMDHENMFWYRQDPGLGLRLIYFSYDVKMKEKGDIPEGYSVSREKKERFSLILESASTNQTSMYLCASTPEQGGFGFFGQGTRLTVV.

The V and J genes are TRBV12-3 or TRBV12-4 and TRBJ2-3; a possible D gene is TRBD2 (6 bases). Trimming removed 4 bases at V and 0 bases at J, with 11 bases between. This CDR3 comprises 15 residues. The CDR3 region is CASSSMGLSTDTQYF. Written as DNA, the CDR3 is TGTGCCAGCAGTTCCATGGGACTTAGCACAGATACGCAGTATTTT.